Presented here are 8 T cell receptor beta chains from one specimen sequenced in a study of T cell responses to AZD1222 COVID-19 vaccine. The data were produced by immunoSEQ multiplex PCR, yet TCRdb's version contains in-frame clones alone and is incomplete. The sample includes some 150,000 clones, approximately 94% of them seen just once. Sequenced material: peripheral blood, taken on day 0 of AZD1222 vaccination. Every receptor here comes from an adult in good health.

The chain employs TRBV27 and TRBJ1-3; the D is unclear. CDR3 length: 14 residues. Deletions cut 4 bases from V and 0 bases from J, with 7 bases between. Germline V gives CDR1 MNHEY, CDR2 SMNVEV (reference sequence). CDR3 amino acids: CASSSLGSGNTIYF. CDR3 nucleotide sequence: TGTGCCAGCAGTTCCTTGGGCTCTGGAAACACCATATATTTT.

This clone was detected only a few times. The chain carries TRBV7-8 and TRBJ2-7; 13 bases map to TRBD2. This CDR3 comprises 14 residues. Germline V gene sequence: CDR1 SGHVS, CDR2 FQNEAQ. Unmatched junction bases numbered 2, after V lost 4 bases and J lost 5 bases. The CDR3 sequence: CASSSGLAGNEQYF. The CDR3 DNA sequence: TGTGCCAGCAGCTCGGGACTAGCGGGAAACGAGCAGTACTTC.

The chain recombines TRBV11-2 with TRBJ2-1; 7 nucleotides line up with TRBD2. Germline CDR1 is SGHAT and CDR2 is FQNNGV. Losses at the gene ends were 6 bases for V and 4 bases for J; bases not matched to a gene: 9. The CDR3 spans 15 residues. CDR3 nucleotide sequence: TGTGCCAGCAGGATAGAGGGTAGCGGGTACAATGAGCAGTTCTTC. It specifies CASRIEGSGYNEQFF.

This clone was found once. The V call is TRBV7-2, the J call TRBJ2-7; the match to TRBD1 covers 7 bases. J lost 2 bases, V lost 4 bases, and 17 bases had no gene match. CDR1 is SGHTA and CDR2 is FQGNSA in the germline V gene. The CDR3 runs 18 residues. The DNA for the CDR3 is TGTGCCAGCAGCTCCGGCCGGGACAGTCACCCTAGACCCTACGAGCAGTACTTC. It specifies CASSSGRDSHPRPYEQYF.

This rearrangement joins TRBV27 to TRBJ1-5; no reliable D call. V lost 6 bases and J 0 bases, leaving 9 bases between the germline ends. Germline loops: CDR1 MNHEY, CDR2 SMNVEV (reference sequence). The CDR3 sequence is 14 residues long. CDR3 in amino acids: CASRRDYSNQPQHF. The CDR3 DNA follows: TGTGCCAGCAGACGGGATTATAGCAATCAGCCCCAGCATTTT.

This sequence joins TRBV4-1 and TRBJ1-1, with D uncertain. The CDR3 has 16 residues. Trimming removed 5 bases at V and 7 bases at J, with 23 bases between. Germline values: CDR1 MGHRA, CDR2 YSYEKL. The CDR3 DNA sequence: TGCGCCAGCAGCAGGGTAGAGGACGGATCCGGCTTTGAAGCTTTCTTT. It is translated as CASSRVEDGSGFEAFF.

The rearrangement joins TRBV5-6 to TRBJ1-2, with TRBD1 identical over 10 bases. This CDR3 has 16 residues. From germline, CDR1 is SGHDT and CDR2 YYEEEE. J gave up 4 bases and V 4 bases, and 10 bases lay outside the gene matches. This CDR3 is CASSRSGTGATYGYTF. The CDR3 region has the DNA TGTGCCAGCAGCAGATCCGGGACAGGGGCTACCTATGGCTACACCTTC.

Of note for this clone: The sample holds other DNA sequences that translate to the same CDR3. This chain uses TRBV7-9 with TRBJ1-5; 10 nucleotides align to TRBD1. The CDR3 is 14 amino acids. J lost 7 bases, V lost 4 bases, and 4 bases had no gene match. The germline V gene has CDR1 SEHNR and CDR2 FQNEAQ (reference sequence). CDR3 in amino acids: CASSSGQGNQPQHF. In DNA form, the CDR3 reads TGTGCCAGCAGCTCGGGACAGGGGAACCAGCCCCAGCATTTT.